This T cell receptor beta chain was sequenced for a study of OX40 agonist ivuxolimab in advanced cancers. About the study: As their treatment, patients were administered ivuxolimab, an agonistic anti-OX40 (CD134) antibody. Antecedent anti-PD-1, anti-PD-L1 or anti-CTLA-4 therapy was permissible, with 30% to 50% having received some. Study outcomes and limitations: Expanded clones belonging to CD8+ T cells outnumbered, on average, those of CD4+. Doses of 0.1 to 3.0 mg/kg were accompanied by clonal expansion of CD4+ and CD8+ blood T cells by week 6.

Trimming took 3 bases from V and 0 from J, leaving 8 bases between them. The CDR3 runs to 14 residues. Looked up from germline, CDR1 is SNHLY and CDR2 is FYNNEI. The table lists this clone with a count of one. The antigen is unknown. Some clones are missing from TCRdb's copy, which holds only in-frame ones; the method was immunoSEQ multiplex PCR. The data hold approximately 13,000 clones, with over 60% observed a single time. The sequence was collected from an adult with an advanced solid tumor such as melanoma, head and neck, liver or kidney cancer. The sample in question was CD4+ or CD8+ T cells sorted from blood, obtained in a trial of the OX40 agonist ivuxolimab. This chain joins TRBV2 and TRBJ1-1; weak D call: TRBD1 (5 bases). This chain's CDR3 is CASSEQGMNTEAFF. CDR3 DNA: TGTGCCAGCAGTGAGCAGGGAATGAACACTGAAGCTTTCTTT.